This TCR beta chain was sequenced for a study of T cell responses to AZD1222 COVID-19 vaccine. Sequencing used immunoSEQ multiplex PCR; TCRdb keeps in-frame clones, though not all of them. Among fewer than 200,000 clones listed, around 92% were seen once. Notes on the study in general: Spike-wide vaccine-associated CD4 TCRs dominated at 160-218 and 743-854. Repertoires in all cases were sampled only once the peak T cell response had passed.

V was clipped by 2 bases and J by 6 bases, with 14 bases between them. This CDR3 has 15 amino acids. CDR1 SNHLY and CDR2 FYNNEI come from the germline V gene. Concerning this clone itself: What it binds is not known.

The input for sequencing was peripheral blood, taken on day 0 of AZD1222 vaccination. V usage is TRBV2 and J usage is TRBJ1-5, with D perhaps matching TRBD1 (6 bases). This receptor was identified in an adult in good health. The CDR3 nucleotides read TGTGCCAGCAGTGAATCCTCGGGGGGCAGTCAGCCCCAGCATTTT. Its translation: CASSESSGGSQPQHF.